This note documents a single T cell receptor (beta chain) sequence. Its antigen remains undetermined. Nothing much larger sits one base from this clone, and base qualities are not available. Different DNA sequences within this sample yield the same CDR3. This sample stems from a study of blood T cell repertoires in COVID-19 (dated by TCRdb to about 2020). For the wider study: The collaborator samples originated in the United States, Italy and Spain and spanned the acute and convalescent phases of COVID-19. The material from the prospective study consisted of cDNA or gDNA derived from T cells, B-cell-depleted T cells, or PBMCs. The dataset comprised deeply sampled blood TCRbeta repertoires from subjects exposed to, actively infected with, or recovered from COVID-19. The repertoires were made available in a free public database intended to serve as a resource for research on the immune response to SARS-CoV-2. Samples came from the ongoing ImmuneRACE study (first 160 participants) plus 1,254 subjects from 6 global collaborators. Nearly every sample came with metadata listing a de-identified subject ID, COVID-19 status, age in years and sex. Where available, HLA class I and class II types were taken from metadata supplied by the sample provider and were not determined by assay-based typing.

The collaborating institutions used their own protocols to collect whole blood in K2EDTA tubes. Collaborator samples were shipped for TCRbeta analysis as frozen whole blood, isolated PBMCs, or DNA extracted from either sample type. For CDR1 and CDR2, the germline V gene (reference sequence) lists LGHDT and YNNKEL. Trimming costs V 4 bases and J 5 bases, and their ends lie 11 bases apart. From its cysteine to its phenylalanine, the CDR3 spans 13 amino acids. The retained sequence is limited to the CDR3, 39 bases, with the frame set at the first base. Overall results and qualifications from the work: The amount of clinical and demographic metadata varied by source and participant and was provided uncurated.

TCRbeta CDR3 regions were amplified from genomic DNA using the immunoSEQ Assay, a bias-controlled multiplex PCR. The source study handled its data this way. The number of nucleated cells in each sample was estimated by amplification of reference gene primers within the assay. To quantify the absolute abundance of each unique TCRbeta CDR3 rearrangement, sequence reads were collapsed and filtered. Productive Simpson clonality was computed per sample as the square root of Simpson's diversity index over productive rearrangements. Held by TCRdb, this immuneACCESS table contains in-frame sequences only and omits some clones. Under half of the omission traces to an unresolved V gene where checked; the cause of the rest is unknown. That table supplies the V and J calls and clone size; D and trimming were determined from the DNA. Counted in this sample were hundreds of thousands of clones; around 80% of them appeared once. Together, the top ten hold roughly 5.8% of the sample.

The rearrangement joined TRBV3-1 (or the pseudogene TRBV3-2) to TRBJ2-5; a weak D assignment points to TRBD2 (5 bases agree). Material: peripheral blood. This receptor was identified in a man older than 75 with acute or convalescent COVID-19. The DNA is as follows: TGTGCCAGCAGCCTAACGGGGTCCGAGACCCAGTACTTC. The resulting protein is CASSLTGSETQYF.